These 10 T cell receptor beta chains came from one sample sequenced in a study of identical twins. TCRdb fed the 5' RACE reads into MiXCR, producing one record per CDR3 protein. Here the sample spans around 480,000 distinct CDR3 sequences, 12% to 15% being singletons. This sample also belongs to another study, concerning yellow fever vaccine responses in identical twins.

The sequencing input was CD4+ T cells sorted from blood. The origin of the receptors is a woman aged 18-30 years in good health.

The V gene is TRBV7-2, the J gene TRBJ2-4; 13 positions agree with TRBD2. This CDR3 is 17 amino acids long. After removal of 4 bases from V and 9 bases from J, the junction contained 12 bases not matched to a gene. Germline V lookup: CDR1 SGHTA, CDR2 FQGNSA. The CDR3 sequence: CASSSRLLAGGPSIQYF. CDR3 sequence (DNA): TGTGCCAGCAGCTCCAGACTACTAGCGGGAGGGCCGTCCATTCAGTACTTC.

This clonotype was observed many times. The chain has TRBV7-9 and TRBJ2-5; TRBD2 is a possible D gene (6 bases). V was cut by 8 bases and J by 1 base, with 14 bases left in between. Germline-derived CDR1 and CDR2 are SEHNR and FQNEAQ (reference sequence). There are 14 residues in the CDR3. The CDR3 sequence: CASSRSSGQETQYF. CDR3 nucleotide sequence: TGTGCCAGCTCCCGGAGTAGCGGCCAAGAGACCCAGTACTTC.

The V call is TRBV4-2, the J call TRBJ2-7; TRBD1 agrees at 9 bases. V gave up 1 base and J gave up 0 bases; unmatched junction bases: 7. Germline-derived CDR1 and CDR2 are LGHNA and YNFKEQ. There are 17 residues in the CDR3. DNA for the CDR3: TGTGCCAGCAGCCAAGTCGCCGGGACAGGGAGCTCCTACGAGCAGTACTTC. The encoded protein is CASSQVAGTGSSYEQYF.

This sequence joins TRBV2 and TRBJ2-2; 8 nucleotides agree with TRBD1. Germline CDR1 reads SNHLY; CDR2 reads FYNNEI. The V gene end was trimmed by 4 bases and the J gene end by 6 bases; junction bases not matched to a gene: 1. The CDR3 contains 13 residues. As DNA, the CDR3 is TGTGCCAGCAGTGGGACAGGGTCCGGGGAGCTGTTTTTT. Residues: CASSGTGSGELFF.

The rearrangement joins TRBV5-1 to TRBJ2-1; unclear D gene. Trimming stripped 0 bases from V and 6 bases from J, with 10 bases between. Germline-derived CDR1 and CDR2 are SGHRS and YFSETQ. The length of the CDR3 is 14 residues. This CDR3 reads CASSLGSEINEQFF. CDR3 in DNA: TGCGCCAGCAGCTTGGGTTCGGAAATCAATGAGCAGTTCTTC. The variable domain in full, completed from reference TRBV5-1 and TRBJ2-1, reads KAGVTQTPRYLIKTRGQQVTLSCSPISGHRSVSWYQQTPGQGLQFLFEYFSETQRNKGNFPGRFSGRQFSNSRSEMNVSTLELGDSALYLCASSLGSEINEQFFGPGTRLTVL.

This clonotype was found many times. The chain links TRBV12-3 or TRBV12-4 to TRBJ2-3; D remains ambiguous. The CDR3 has 12 amino acids. The V end was cut by 6 bases, the J end by 4 bases, with 8 bases between. CDR3 in DNA: TGTGCCAGCAGCCTCATTGCAGATACGCAGTATTTT. Protein product: CASSLIADTQYF.

This chain uses TRBV12-5 with TRBJ2-5; 8 positions match TRBD2. The J segment lost 4 bases and the V segment lost 9 bases, leaving 13 bases of the junction unmatched. CDR3 length equals 15 residues. Per germline, CDR1 LGHNT and CDR2 FRNRAP. The CDR3 bases are TGTGCTAGAGATTTGGAGCGGGAGACGGGAGAGACCCAGTACTTC. It specifies CARDLERETGETQYF.

This clonotype showed up just a few times. This sequence joins TRBV28 and TRBJ2-7, with TRBD1 as a possible D gene (5 bases). V dropped 4 bases and J dropped 2 bases, with 15 bases sitting between them. Germline values: CDR1 MDHEN, CDR2 SYDVKM. The CDR3 loop spans 15 amino acids. In DNA, the CDR3 is TGTGCCAGCAGTTCTCAGGGTGTAGGACCCTACGAGCAGTACTTC. It encodes CASSSQGVGPYEQYF.

Details on this clonotype: The junction and the germline gene differ at one end; a read error may be behind it. The chain is built from TRBV6-5 and TRBJ2-7; TRBD2 is a possible D gene (7 bases). Per the germline V gene, CDR1 is MNHEY and CDR2 is SVGAGI. This CDR3 spans 15 amino acids. This CDR3 is CASSYSGEGTYEQYF. In nucleotides, the CDR3 is TGTGCCAGCAGCTACTCAGGGGAGGGAACCTACGAGCAGTACTTC.

This clonotype has a handful of counts. The V gene is TRBV12-3 or TRBV12-4, the J gene TRBJ1-6; D perhaps matches TRBD1 (5 bases). V dropped 6 bases and J dropped 8 bases, with 8 bases sitting between them. This CDR3 comprises 12 residues. CDR3 bases: TGTGCCAGCAGGAGGGGAGATTCACCCCTCCACTTT. Translation gives CASRRGDSPLHF.